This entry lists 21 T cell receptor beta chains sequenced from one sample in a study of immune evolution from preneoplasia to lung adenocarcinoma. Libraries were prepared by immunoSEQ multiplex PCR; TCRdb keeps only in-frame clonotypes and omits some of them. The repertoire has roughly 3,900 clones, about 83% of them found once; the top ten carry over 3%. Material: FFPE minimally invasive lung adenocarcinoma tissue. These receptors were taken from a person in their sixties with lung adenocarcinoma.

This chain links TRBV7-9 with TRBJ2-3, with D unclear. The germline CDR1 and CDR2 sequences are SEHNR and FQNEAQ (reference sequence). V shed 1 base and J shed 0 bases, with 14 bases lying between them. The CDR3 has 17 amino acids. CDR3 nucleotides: TGTGCCAGCAGCTTAGACCCAGCCAAGACTAGCACAGATACGCAGTATTTT. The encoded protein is CASSLDPAKTSTDTQYF.

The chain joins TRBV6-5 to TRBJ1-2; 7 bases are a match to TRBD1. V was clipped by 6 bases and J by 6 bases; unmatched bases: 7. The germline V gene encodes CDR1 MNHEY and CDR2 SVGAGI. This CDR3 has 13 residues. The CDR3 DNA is TGTGCCAGCAGGCCGACAGGGAGGAATGGCTACACCTTC. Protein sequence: CASRPTGRNGYTF.

CDR3 DNA sequence: TGTGCCAGCAGCCGTACCTACACAGATACGCAGTATTTT. It encodes CASSRTYTDTQYF. The chain uses TRBV2 and TRBJ2-3; D is ambiguous. Per the germline V gene, CDR1 is SNHLY and CDR2 is FYNNEI. V was trimmed by 6 bases and J by 2 bases, leaving 9 bases between them. CDR3 size: 13 residues.

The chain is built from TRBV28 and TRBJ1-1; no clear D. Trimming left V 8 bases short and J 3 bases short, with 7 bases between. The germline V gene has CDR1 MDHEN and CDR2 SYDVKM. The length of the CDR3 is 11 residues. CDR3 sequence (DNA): TGTGCCAGCCGTCGGTACACTGAAGCTTTCTTT. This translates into CASRRYTEAFF. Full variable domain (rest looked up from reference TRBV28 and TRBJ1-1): DVKVTQSSRYLVKRTGEKVFLECVQDMDHENMFWYRQDPGLGLRLIYFSYDVKMKEKGDIPEGYSVSREKKERFSLILESASTNQTSMYLCASRRYTEAFFGQGTRLTVV.

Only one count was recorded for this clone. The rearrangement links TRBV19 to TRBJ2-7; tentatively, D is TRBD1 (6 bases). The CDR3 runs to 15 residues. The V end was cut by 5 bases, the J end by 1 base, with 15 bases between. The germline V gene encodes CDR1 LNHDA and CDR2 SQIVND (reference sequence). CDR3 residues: CASSLKQDSSYEQYF. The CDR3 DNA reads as TGTGCCAGTAGTCTTAAACAGGACAGTTCCTACGAGCAGTACTTC. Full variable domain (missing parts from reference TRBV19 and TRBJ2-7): DGGITQSPKYLFRKEGQNVTLSCEQNLNHDAMYWYRQDPGQGLRLIYYSQIVNDFQKGDIAEGYSVSREKKESFPLTVTSAQKNPTAFYLCASSLKQDSSYEQYFGPGTRLTVT.

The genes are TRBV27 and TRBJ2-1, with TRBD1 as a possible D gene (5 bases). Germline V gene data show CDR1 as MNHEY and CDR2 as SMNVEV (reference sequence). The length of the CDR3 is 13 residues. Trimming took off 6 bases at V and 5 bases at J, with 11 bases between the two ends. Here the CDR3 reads CASRQAGDNEQFF. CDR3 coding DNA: TGTGCCAGCAGACAGGCTGGAGACAATGAGCAGTTCTTC.

This CDR3 reads CASSLGTGPYGYTF. The CDR3 coding sequence is TGTGCCAGCAGCTTAGGGACAGGGCCCTATGGCTACACCTTC. The V gene is TRBV7-8, the J gene TRBJ1-2; 8 bases match TRBD1. V gave up 1 base and J gave up 4 bases; unmatched junction bases: 2. Per the germline V gene, CDR1 is SGHVS and CDR2 is FQNEAQ. The CDR3 runs to 14 residues.

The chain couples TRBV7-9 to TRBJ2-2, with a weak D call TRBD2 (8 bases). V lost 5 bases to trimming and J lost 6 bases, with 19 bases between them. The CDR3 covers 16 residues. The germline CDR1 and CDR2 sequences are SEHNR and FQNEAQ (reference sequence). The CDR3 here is CASSRTGAGGAGELFF. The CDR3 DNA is TGTGCCAGCAGCCGTACAGGGGCCGGGGGGGCCGGGGAGCTGTTTTTT.

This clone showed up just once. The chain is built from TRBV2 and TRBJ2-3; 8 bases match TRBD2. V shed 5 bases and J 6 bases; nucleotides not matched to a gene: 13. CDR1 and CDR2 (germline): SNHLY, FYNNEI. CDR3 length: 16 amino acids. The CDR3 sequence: CASSSWTSRLSDTQYF. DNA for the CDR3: TGTGCCAGCAGTAGTTGGACTAGCAGGTTGAGCGATACGCAGTATTTT.

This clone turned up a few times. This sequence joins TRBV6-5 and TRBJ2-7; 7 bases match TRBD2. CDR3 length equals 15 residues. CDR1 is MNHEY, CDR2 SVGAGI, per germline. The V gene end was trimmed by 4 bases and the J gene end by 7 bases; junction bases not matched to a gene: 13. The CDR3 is CASSSRGLGAQEQYF. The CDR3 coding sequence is TGTGCCAGCAGTTCTAGAGGACTAGGGGCCCAAGAGCAGTACTTC.

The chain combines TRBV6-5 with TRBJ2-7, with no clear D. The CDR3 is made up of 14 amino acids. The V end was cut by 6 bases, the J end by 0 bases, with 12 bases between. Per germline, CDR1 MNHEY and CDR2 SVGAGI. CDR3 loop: CASRLSVSSYEQYF. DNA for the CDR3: TGTGCCAGCAGGCTTTCGGTTAGCTCCTACGAGCAGTACTTC.

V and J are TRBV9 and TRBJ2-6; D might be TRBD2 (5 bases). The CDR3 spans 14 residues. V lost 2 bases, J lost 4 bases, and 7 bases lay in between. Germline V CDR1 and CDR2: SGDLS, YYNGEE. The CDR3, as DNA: TGTGCCAGCAGCGTTGGAGGAGGGGCCAACGTCCTGACTTTC. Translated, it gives CASSVGGGANVLTF. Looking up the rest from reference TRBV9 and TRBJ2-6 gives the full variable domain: DSGVTQTPKHLITATGQRVTLRCSPRSGDLSVYWYQQSLDQGLQFLIQYYNGEERAKGNILERFSAQQFPDLHSELNLSSLELGDSALYFCASSVGGGANVLTFGAGSRLTVL.

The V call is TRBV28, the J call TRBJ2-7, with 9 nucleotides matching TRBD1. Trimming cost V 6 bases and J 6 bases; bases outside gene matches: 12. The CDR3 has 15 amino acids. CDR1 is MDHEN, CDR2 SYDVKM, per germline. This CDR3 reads CASSPTTGTGIEQYF. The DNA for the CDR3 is TGTGCCAGCAGCCCTACTACCGGGACAGGGATCGAGCAGTACTTC.

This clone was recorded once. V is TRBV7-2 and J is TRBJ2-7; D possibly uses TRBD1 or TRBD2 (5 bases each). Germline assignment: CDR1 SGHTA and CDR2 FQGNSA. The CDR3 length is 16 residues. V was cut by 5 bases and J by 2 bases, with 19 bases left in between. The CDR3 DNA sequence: TGTGCCAGCAGCCCTAGCTCAGCCGGGACGACCTACGAGCAGTACTTC. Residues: CASSPSSAGTTYEQYF.

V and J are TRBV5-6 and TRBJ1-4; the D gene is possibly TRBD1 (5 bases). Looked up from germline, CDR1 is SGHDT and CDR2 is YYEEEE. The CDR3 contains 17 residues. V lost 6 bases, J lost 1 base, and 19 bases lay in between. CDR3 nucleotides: TGTGCCAGCACCGCTATACGACGGGGGGTAACTAATGAAAAACTGTTTTTT. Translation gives CASTAIRRGVTNEKLFF. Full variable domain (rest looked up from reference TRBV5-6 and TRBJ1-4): DAGVTQSPTHLIKTRGQQVTLRCSPKSGHDTVSWYQQALGQGPQFIFQYYEEEERQRGNFPDRFSGHQFPNYSSELNVNALLLGDSALYLCASTAIRRGVTNEKLFFGSGTQLSVL.

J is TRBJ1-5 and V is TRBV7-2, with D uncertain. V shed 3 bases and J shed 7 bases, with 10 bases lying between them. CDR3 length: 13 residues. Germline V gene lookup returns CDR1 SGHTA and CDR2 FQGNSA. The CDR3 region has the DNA TGTGCCAGCAGCTTGGGCGGGGAGCAGCCCCAGCATTTT. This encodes CASSLGGEQPQHF.

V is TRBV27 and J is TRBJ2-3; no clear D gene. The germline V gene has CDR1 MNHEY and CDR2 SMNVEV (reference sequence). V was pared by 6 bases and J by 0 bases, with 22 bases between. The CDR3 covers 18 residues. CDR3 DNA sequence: TGTGCCAGCAGCCTACTTTATGAAAGGCGGATTAGCACAGATACGCAGTATTTT. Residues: CASSLLYERRISTDTQYF.

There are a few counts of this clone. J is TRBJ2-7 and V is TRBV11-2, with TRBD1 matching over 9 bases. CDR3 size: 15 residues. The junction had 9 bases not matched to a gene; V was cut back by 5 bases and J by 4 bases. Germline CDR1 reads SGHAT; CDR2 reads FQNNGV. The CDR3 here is CASSQAPGQGYEQYF. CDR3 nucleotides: TGTGCCAGCAGCCAGGCCCCGGGACAGGGATACGAGCAGTACTTC. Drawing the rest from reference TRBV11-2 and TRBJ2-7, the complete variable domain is EAGVAQSPRYKIIEKRQSVAFWCNPISGHATLYWYQQILGQGPKLLIQFQNNGVVDDSQLPKDRFSAERLKGVDSTLKIQPAKLEDSAVYLCASSQAPGQGYEQYFGPGTRLTVT.

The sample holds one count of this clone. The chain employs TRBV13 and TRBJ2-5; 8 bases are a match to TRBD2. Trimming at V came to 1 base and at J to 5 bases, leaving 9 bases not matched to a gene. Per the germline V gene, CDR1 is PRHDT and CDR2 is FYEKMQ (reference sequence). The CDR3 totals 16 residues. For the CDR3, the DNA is TGTGCCAGCAGCTTAGCGGAACTAGCGGAAGGGGAGACCCAGTACTTC. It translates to CASSLAELAEGETQYF.

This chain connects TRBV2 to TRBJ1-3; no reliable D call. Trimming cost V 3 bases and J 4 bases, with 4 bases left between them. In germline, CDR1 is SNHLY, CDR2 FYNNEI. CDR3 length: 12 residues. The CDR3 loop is CASSELGNTIYF. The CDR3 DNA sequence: TGTGCCAGCAGTGAGCTCGGAAACACCATATATTTT.

The CDR3 region is CATSSRRGPGQADEQYF. CDR3 coding DNA: TGTGCCACCTCATCAAGGCGGGGTCCGGGACAGGCAGACGAGCAGTACTTC. The chain has TRBV10-3 and TRBJ2-5; 8 bases agree with TRBD1. Matching the DNA end better, TRBJ2-7 makes the J call doubtful. This CDR3 has 17 residues. Germline assignment: CDR1 ENHRY and CDR2 SYGVKD.